This T cell receptor (beta chain) stems from a study of T cell repertoires in aging, cancer and after chemotherapy. Amplification of TCR beta used genomic DNA extracted from peripheral blood. The CDR3 is 12 residues long. The germline V gene encodes CDR1 SGHVS and CDR2 FNYEAQ. V lost 6 bases, J lost 3 bases, and 9 bases lay in between. A mixed TRB-A/B primer pool amplified rearranged TRB by multiplex touch-down PCR. TCRdb re-called the multiplex PCR reads through MiXCR, storing one row per CDR3 protein. The sample lists around 5,300 distinct CDR3 sequences, 25% to 30% occurring once. The sequenced sample was blood. The chain recombines TRBV7-6 with TRBJ2-7, with a possible D match to TRBD1 (5 bases). The receptor comes from a human donor in good health. In nucleotides, the CDR3 is TGTGCCAGCAGTTTACAGGACTACGAGCAGTACTTC. It encodes CASSLQDYEQYF.